One and the same sample provided the 21 T cell receptor beta chains below, sequenced in a study of shared clonotypes between healthy human individuals. The repertoire was sequenced with immunoSEQ multiplex PCR; TCRdb's copy has only in-frame clones and lacks some. The table lists approximately 940,000 clones, approximately 80% of them singletons. The specimen sequenced was memory CD4+ T cells sorted from blood. The subset is: CD45RA-negative fraction. All receptors derive from a man aged 18-30 years in good health.

This clone was detected a few times. The CDR3 loop is CSGSLAGRDTQYF. Written as DNA, the CDR3 is TGCAGCGGATCACTAGCGGGAAGGGATACGCAGTATTTT. The chain is built from TRBV29-1 and TRBJ2-3, with TRBD2 identical over 10 bases. CDR3 length: 13 amino acids. In germline, CDR1 is SQVTM, CDR2 ANQGSEA. V shed 7 bases, J shed 6 bases, and the junction held 7 bases outside the gene matches.

This clone was counted a few times. The J gene is TRBJ2-1, the V gene TRBV4-3; TRBD2 aligns across 7 bases. Trimming at V came to 3 bases and at J to 5 bases, leaving 10 bases not matched to a gene. The germline CDR1 and CDR2 sequences are LGHNA and YSLEER. The CDR3 extends over 16 amino acids. CDR3 bases: TGCGCCAGCAGCCACGTTGTAGGGCTAGCGGACAATGAGCAGTTCTTC. This gives the protein CASSHVVGLADNEQFF.

This chain uses TRBV7-2 with TRBJ2-3; TRBD2 matches at 13 bases. The V gene end was trimmed by 0 bases and the J gene end by 3 bases; junction bases not matched to a gene: 9. The CDR3 has 19 residues. Germline V gene data show CDR1 as SGHTA and CDR2 as FQGNSA. In DNA form, the CDR3 reads TGTGCCAGCAGCTTAGCGGGACTAGCGGGATTCAGTTGGACAGATACGCAGTATTTT. Its protein product is CASSLAGLAGFSWTDTQYF.

Comment on this clone: This CDR3 is also generated by other DNA sequences in the sample. DNA of the CDR3: TGCAGTGCTAGTAACAAGAATGAGCAGTTCTTC. Its protein product is CSASNKNEQFF. This chain links TRBV20-1 with TRBJ2-1; no definite D call. The CDR3 loop spans 11 amino acids. Per germline, CDR1 DFQATT and CDR2 SNEGSKA (reference sequence). Trimming removed 3 bases at V and 7 bases at J, with 7 bases between.

Of note for this clone: Other nucleotide sequences from this sample produce the same CDR3. This chain joins TRBV5-1 and TRBJ2-2; D is unclear. The CDR3 extends over 13 amino acids. CDR1 is SGHRS and CDR2 is YFSETQ in the germline V gene. V gave up 0 bases and J gave up 5 bases, with 5 bases separating them. This CDR3 is CASSLADTGELFF. The CDR3 DNA follows: TGCGCCAGCAGCTTGGCGGATACCGGGGAGCTGTTTTTT.

The sample holds a few counts of this clone. The chain links TRBV7-9 to TRBJ1-5; D possibly corresponds to TRBD1 (6 bases). Per the germline V gene, CDR1 is SEHNR and CDR2 is FQNEAQ (reference sequence). Trimming removed 4 bases from V and 1 base from J, with 8 bases in between. The CDR3 spans 14 residues. The CDR3 DNA reads as TGTGCCAGCAGCTCGGACAGCAGCAATCAGCCCCAGCATTTT. Translated, it gives CASSSDSSNQPQHF.

This clone was recorded only once. The sample holds other DNA sequences that translate to the same CDR3. The genes are TRBV29-1 and TRBJ1-1; the match to TRBD1 covers 7 bases. The CDR3 loop spans 12 amino acids. The V gene end was trimmed by 3 bases and the J gene end by 5 bases; junction bases not matched to a gene: 3. Germline V CDR1 and CDR2: SQVTM, ANQGSEA. The CDR3 spells CSVEGQTTEAFF. The CDR3 coding sequence is TGCAGCGTTGAGGGACAGACGACTGAAGCTTTCTTT.

The chain couples TRBV28 to TRBJ1-2; TRBD1 matches at 11 bases. Germline-derived CDR1 and CDR2 are MDHEN and SYDVKM. This CDR3 contains 15 residues. The V segment lost 6 bases and the J segment 4 bases; nucleotides outside the gene matches: 7. The CDR3 DNA reads as TGTGCCAGCAGCACCGGACAGGGGGCGGTCTATGGCTACACCTTC. Translating gives CASSTGQGAVYGYTF.

This clone was picked up one time. The rearrangement uses TRBV4-1 and TRBJ1-5; weak D call: TRBD1 (6 bases). The CDR3 covers 17 residues. The germline V gene has CDR1 MGHRA and CDR2 YSYEKL. V was trimmed by 4 bases and J by 5 bases, leaving 21 bases between them. CDR3 nucleotide sequence: TGCGCCAGCAGCCCCCTCGGGGCAGGGGCGCGTCATCAGCCCCAGCATTTT. Protein product: CASSPLGAGARHQPQHF.

The chain employs TRBV2 and TRBJ2-1, with 15 bases matching TRBD2. The germline V gene has CDR1 SNHLY and CDR2 FYNNEI. The CDR3 extends over 15 amino acids. V was pared by 3 bases and J by 9 bases, with 3 bases of the junction left unmatched. CDR3 region: CASSEGLAGGGEQFF. CDR3 nucleotides: TGTGCCAGCAGTGAGGGACTAGCGGGAGGTGGTGAGCAGTTCTTC.

This clone was counted only a few times. This chain uses TRBV10-1 with TRBJ2-7, with 10 bases identical to TRBD1. This CDR3 is 16 amino acids long. CDR1 and CDR2 (germline): WNHNN, SYGVQD (reference sequence). Trimming took 5 bases from V and 5 from J; bases not matched to a gene: 12. The CDR3 protein is CASSPSLGTGAHEQYF. The CDR3 nucleotides are TGCGCCAGCAGTCCGTCACTCGGGACAGGGGCCCACGAGCAGTACTTC.

The gene calls are TRBV7-2 and TRBJ2-1, with D hard to call. The CDR3 runs 12 residues. Germline assignment: CDR1 SGHTA and CDR2 FQGNSA. Trimming pared 6 bases from V and 9 bases from J, leaving 12 bases between. The CDR3 reads CASRPELGEQFF. The DNA of the CDR3 is TGTGCCAGCAGGCCCGAACTCGGTGAGCAGTTCTTC.

The rearrangement links TRBV10-3 to TRBJ2-5; TRBD2 is a possible D gene (6 bases). This CDR3 comprises 14 residues. Trimming stripped 3 bases from V and 5 bases from J, with 13 bases between. Germline values: CDR1 ENHRY, CDR2 SYGVKD. This chain's CDR3 is CAISDLFGGETQYF. In nucleotides, the CDR3 is TGTGCCATCAGTGATTTGTTTGGAGGGGAGACCCAGTACTTC.

The gene calls are TRBV9 and TRBJ2-1; TRBD2 aligns across 8 bases. The germline CDR1 and CDR2 sequences are SGDLS and YYNGEE. The CDR3 runs to 16 residues. Trimming removed 0 bases from V and 9 bases from J; junction bases left unmatched: 11. The CDR3 region is CASSVADSGKWGEQFF. The CDR3 nucleotides read TGTGCCAGCAGCGTAGCTGATAGCGGGAAATGGGGTGAGCAGTTCTTC.

The gene calls are TRBV9 and TRBJ2-3; 7 bases map to TRBD1. Trimming removed 4 bases from V and 0 bases from J; junction bases left unmatched: 14. This CDR3 is 18 amino acids long. CDR1 and CDR2 from the germline V gene are SGDLS and YYNGEE. The CDR3 coding sequence is TGTGCCAGCAGCCCGGAGACAGGGTTTTCCTCTAGCACAGATACGCAGTATTTT. It yields the protein CASSPETGFSSSTDTQYF. The full variable domain, completed using reference TRBV9 and TRBJ2-3, is DSGVTQTPKHLITATGQRVTLRCSPRSGDLSVYWYQQSLDQGLQFLIQYYNGEERAKGNILERFSAQQFPDLHSELNLSSLELGDSALYFCASSPETGFSSSTDTQYFGPGTRLTVL.

This rearrangement joins TRBV5-1 to TRBJ2-3; TRBD2 agrees at 11 bases. This CDR3 spans 16 amino acids. CDR1 and CDR2 from the germline V gene are SGHRS and YFSETQ. The V gene end was trimmed by 4 bases and the J gene end by 4 bases; junction bases not matched to a gene: 8. CDR3 protein: CASSPIAGGPPDTQYF. The CDR3 nucleotides are TGCGCCAGCAGCCCCATAGCGGGAGGGCCTCCAGATACGCAGTATTTT.

This chain joins TRBV7-9 and TRBJ1-3; D perhaps matches TRBD1 (6 bases). Germline V CDR1 and CDR2: SEHNR, FQNEAQ (reference sequence). Deletions cut 1 base from V and 0 bases from J, with 13 bases between. This CDR3 region has 17 residues. The CDR3 nucleotides read TGTGCCAGCAGCTTAGTACCGACAGGTTACTCTGGAAACACCATATATTTT. It codes for CASSLVPTGYSGNTIYF.

The chain carries TRBV9 and TRBJ2-1, with TRBD1 identical over 7 bases. This CDR3 is built from 15 residues. Germline V gene data show CDR1 as SGDLS and CDR2 as YYNGEE. The V gene end was trimmed by 0 bases and the J gene end by 7 bases; junction bases not matched to a gene: 7. CDR3: CASSVGGGASNEQFF. CDR3 DNA: TGTGCCAGCAGCGTAGGAGGGGGCGCGAGTAATGAGCAGTTCTTC.

The CDR3 DNA follows: TGTGCCACCAGCAGAGAGGGGGTCAATCAGCCCCAGCATTTT. This sequence encodes CATSREGVNQPQHF. The chain combines TRBV15 with TRBJ1-5, with D possibly matching TRBD1 (5 bases). This CDR3 has 14 amino acids. V was trimmed by 0 bases and J by 3 bases, leaving 6 bases between them. Germline V gives CDR1 LNHNV, CDR2 YYDKDF (reference sequence).

This chain uses TRBV10-3 with TRBJ2-2; D may match TRBD1 or TRBD2 (5 bases each). In germline, CDR1 is ENHRY, CDR2 SYGVKD. The CDR3 extends over 15 amino acids. Trimming pared 7 bases from V and 0 bases from J, leaving 12 bases between. CDR3 in amino acids: CAINNEGTNTGELFF. The DNA for the CDR3 is TGTGCCATCAATAATGAGGGGACGAACACCGGGGAGCTGTTTTTT.

The rearrangement links TRBV4-1 to TRBJ2-5; D is possibly TRBD2 (7 bases). The V end was cut by 1 base, the J end by 3 bases, with 12 bases between. Germline V gives CDR1 MGHRA, CDR2 YSYEKL. The CDR3 length is 15 residues. CDR3 DNA sequence: TGCGCCAGCAGCCAAGCGGGGGGCTCCAAAGAGACCCAGTACTTC. The encoded protein is CASSQAGGSKETQYF.